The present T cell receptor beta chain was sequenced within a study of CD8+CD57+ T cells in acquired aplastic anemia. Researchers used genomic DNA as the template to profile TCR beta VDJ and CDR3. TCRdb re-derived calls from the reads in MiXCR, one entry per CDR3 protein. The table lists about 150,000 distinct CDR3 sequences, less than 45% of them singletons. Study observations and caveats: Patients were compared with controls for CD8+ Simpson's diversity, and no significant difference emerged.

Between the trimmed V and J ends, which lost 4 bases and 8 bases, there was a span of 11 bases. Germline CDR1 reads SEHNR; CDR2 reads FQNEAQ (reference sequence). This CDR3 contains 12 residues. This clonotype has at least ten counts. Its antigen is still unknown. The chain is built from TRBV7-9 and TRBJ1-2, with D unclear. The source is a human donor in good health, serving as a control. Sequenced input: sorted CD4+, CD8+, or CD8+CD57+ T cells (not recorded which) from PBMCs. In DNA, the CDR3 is TGTGCCAGCAGCTCCGAGATCAGCGGCTACACCTTC. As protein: CASSSEISGYTF.